Here is one T cell receptor beta chain with its context. Treatment of the sample: roughly 19 received Ad26.COV2.S at low or high dose, single or two shots; a few received placebo; per-sample allocation not given. Vaccine and placebo recipients were sampled on day 63 after the first injection. The shot given was an Ad26 vector that makes Wuhan-strain SARS-CoV-2 spike. The method was immunoSEQ multiplex PCR; TCRdb's version includes in-frame clones alone and lacks a portion of them. Among around 350,000 clones listed, about 85% were seen once. The data stem from a study of Ad26.COV2.S vaccination and SARS-CoV-2 variants. Across the study: Ad26.COV2.S given intramuscularly, once or twice 56 days apart.

The trim removed 4 bases at V and 6 bases at J, leaving 7 bases unmatched. The CDR3 runs to 15 residues. The germline gives CDR1 LGHDT, CDR2 YNNKEL (reference sequence). This receptor was obtained from a person between 18 and 60 years old who received the Ad26.COV2.S COVID-19 vaccine or a placebo. The rearrangement joins TRBV3-1 (or the pseudogene TRBV3-2) to TRBJ2-3; 10 bases line up with TRBD2. The sequencing here drew on peripheral blood, taken in a trial of Ad26.COV2.S vaccine versus placebo. CDR3 sequence reads: CASSRRLAGADTQYF. The CDR3 DNA reads as TGTGCCAGCAGCCGACGACTAGCGGGTGCGGATACGCAGTATTTT.